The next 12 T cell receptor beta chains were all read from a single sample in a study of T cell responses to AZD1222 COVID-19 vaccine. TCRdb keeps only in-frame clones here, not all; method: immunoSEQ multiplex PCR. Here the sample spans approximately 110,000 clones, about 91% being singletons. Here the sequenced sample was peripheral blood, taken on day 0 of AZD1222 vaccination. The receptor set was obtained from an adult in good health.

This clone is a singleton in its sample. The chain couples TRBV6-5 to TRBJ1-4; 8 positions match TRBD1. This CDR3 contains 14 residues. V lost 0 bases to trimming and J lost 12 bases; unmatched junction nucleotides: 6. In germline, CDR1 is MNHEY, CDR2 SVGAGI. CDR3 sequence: CASSYSQGATELFF. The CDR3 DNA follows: TGTGCCAGCAGTTACTCTCAGGGGGCAACAGAACTGTTTTTT.

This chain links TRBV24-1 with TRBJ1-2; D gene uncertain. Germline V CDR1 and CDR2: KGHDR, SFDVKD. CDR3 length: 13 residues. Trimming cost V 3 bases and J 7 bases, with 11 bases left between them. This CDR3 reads CATSDMDGGGYTF. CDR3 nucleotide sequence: TGTGCCACCAGTGATATGGACGGTGGTGGCTACACCTTC.

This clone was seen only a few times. This CDR3 reads CASSLGQGVSYEQYF. The CDR3 bases are TGTGCCAGCAGCTTGGGGCAGGGGGTTTCCTACGAGCAGTACTTC. The rearrangement joins TRBV5-4 to TRBJ2-7, with 7 bases fitting TRBD1. CDR1 and CDR2 (germline): SGHNT, YYREEE (reference sequence). This CDR3 spans 15 amino acids. V shed 0 bases and J 1 base; nucleotides not matched to a gene: 4.

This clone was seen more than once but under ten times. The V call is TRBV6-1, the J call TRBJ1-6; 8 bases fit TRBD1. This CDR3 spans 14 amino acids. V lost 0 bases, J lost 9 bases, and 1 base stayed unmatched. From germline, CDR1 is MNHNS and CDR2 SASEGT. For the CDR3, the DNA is TGTGCCAGCAGTGAAGCGCAGGGGGCTTCACCCCTCCACTTT. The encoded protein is CASSEAQGASPLHF.

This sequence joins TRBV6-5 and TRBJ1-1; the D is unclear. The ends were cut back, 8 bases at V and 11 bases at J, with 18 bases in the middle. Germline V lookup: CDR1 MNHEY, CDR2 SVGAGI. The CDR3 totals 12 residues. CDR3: CASGERPGIAFF. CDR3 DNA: TGTGCCAGCGGGGAGCGCCCGGGGATTGCTTTCTTT.

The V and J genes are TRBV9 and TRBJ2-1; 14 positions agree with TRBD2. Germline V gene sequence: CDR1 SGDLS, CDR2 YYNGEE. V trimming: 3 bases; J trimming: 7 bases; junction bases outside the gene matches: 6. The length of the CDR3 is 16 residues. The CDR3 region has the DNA TGTGCCAGCAGCGCCAGGCGGACTAGCGGGGGGAATGAGCAGTTCTTC. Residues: CASSARRTSGGNEQFF. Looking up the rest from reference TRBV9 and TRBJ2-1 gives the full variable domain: DSGVTQTPKHLITATGQRVTLRCSPRSGDLSVYWYQQSLDQGLQFLIQYYNGEERAKGNILERFSAQQFPDLHSELNLSSLELGDSALYFCASSARRTSGGNEQFFGPGTRLTVL.

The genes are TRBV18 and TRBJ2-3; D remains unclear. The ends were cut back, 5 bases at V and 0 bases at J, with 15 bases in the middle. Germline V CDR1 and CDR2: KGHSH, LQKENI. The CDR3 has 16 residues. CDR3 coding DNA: TGTGCCAGCTCAGACACCGTTTGGCGAAGCACAGATACGCAGTATTTT. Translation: CASSDTVWRSTDTQYF.

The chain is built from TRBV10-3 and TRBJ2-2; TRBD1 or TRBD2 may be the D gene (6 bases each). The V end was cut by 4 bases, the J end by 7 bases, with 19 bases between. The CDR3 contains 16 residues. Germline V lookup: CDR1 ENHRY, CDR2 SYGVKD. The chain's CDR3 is CAISVGQGGRDGELFF. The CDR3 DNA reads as TGTGCCATCAGTGTGGGGCAAGGGGGGCGCGACGGGGAGCTGTTTTTT.

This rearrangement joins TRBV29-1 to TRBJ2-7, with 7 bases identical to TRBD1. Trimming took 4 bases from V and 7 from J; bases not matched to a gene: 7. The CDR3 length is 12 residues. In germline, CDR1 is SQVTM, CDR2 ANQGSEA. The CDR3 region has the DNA TGCAGCGTTGCCCCTACAGGGGATGAGCAGTACTTC. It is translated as CSVAPTGDEQYF.

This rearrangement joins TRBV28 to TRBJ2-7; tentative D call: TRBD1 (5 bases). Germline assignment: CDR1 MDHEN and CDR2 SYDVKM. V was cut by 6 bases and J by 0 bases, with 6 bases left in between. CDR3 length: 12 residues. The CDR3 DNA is TGTGCCAGCAGGGGGCCCTCCTACGAGCAGTACTTC. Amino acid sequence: CASRGPSYEQYF.

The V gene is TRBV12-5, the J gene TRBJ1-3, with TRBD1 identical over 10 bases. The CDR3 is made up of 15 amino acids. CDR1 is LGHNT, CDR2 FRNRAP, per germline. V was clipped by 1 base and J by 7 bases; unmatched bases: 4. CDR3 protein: CASGLGTGGTNTIYF. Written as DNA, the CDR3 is TGTGCTAGTGGTTTGGGGACAGGGGGTACGAACACCATATATTTT.

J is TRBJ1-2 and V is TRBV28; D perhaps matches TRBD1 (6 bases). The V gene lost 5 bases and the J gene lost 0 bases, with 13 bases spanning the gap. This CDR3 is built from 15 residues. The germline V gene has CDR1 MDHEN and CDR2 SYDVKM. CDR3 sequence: CASSTGGTPNYGYTF. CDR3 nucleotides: TGTGCCAGCAGTACCGGGGGCACCCCTAACTATGGCTACACCTTC.